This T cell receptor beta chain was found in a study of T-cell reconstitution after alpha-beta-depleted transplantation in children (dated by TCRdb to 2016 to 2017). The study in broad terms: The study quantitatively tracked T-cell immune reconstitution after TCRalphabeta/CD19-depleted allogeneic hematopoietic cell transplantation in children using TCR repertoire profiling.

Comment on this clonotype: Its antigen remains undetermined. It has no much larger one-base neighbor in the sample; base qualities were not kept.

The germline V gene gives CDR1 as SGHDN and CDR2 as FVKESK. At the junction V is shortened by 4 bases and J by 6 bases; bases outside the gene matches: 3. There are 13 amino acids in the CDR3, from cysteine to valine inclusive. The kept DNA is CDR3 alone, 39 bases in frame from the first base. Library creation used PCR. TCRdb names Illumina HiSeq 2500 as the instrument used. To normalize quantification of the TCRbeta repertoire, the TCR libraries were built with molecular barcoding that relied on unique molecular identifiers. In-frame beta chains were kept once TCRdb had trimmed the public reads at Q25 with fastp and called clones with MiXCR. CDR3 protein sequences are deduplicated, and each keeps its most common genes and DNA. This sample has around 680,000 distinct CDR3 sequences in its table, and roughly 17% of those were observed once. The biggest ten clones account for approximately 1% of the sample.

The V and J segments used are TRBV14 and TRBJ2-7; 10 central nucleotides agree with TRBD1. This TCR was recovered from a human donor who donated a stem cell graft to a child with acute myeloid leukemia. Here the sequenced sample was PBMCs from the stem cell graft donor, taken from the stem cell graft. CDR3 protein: CASSRWTGGEQYV. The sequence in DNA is TGTGCCAGCAGCCGATGGACAGGGGGCGAGCAGTACGTC.